This T cell receptor beta chain came from a study of blood T cell repertoires in COVID-19. Germline V gene lookup returns CDR1 KGHSH and CDR2 LQKENI. Trimming took 3 bases from V and 8 from J, leaving 11 bases between them. The CDR3 runs 14 residues. The table came from immunoSEQ multiplex PCR; TCRdb's copy has only in-frame clones and leaves some out. Found here are about 120,000 clones, 79% of them singletons; the top ten hold 3% to 4.5%. The chain employs TRBV18 and TRBJ1-6; D is unclear. The source is a woman of 80 years or more with acute or convalescent COVID-19. Source material: peripheral blood. The CDR3 nucleotides are TGTGCCAGCTCACCCTCGGGTTCGGATTCACCCCTCCACTTT. Its protein product is CASSPSGSDSPLHF. Looking up the rest from reference TRBV18 and TRBJ1-6 gives the full variable domain: NAGVMQNPRHLVRRRGQEARLRCSPMKGHSHVYWYRQLPEEGLKFMVYLQKENIIDESGMPKERFSAEFPKEGPSILRIQQVVRGDSAAYFCASSPSGSDSPLHFGNGTRLTVT.